The 26 T cell receptor beta chains below all came from one sample that was sequenced in a study of T cell changes during pregnancy in multiple sclerosis. The assay was immunoSEQ multiplex PCR, and TCRdb's table has in-frame clones only and misses some. Of more than 80,000 clones in the sample, 90% to 95% were seen once. The specimen comprised peripheral blood, sampled in the second trimester of pregnancy. These receptor sequences come from a female donor with multiple sclerosis, enrolled in a pregnancy study.

The genes are TRBV10-3 and TRBJ2-7, with a possible D match to TRBD2 (5 bases). Germline lookup yields CDR1 ENHRY and CDR2 SYGVKD. V was shortened by 2 bases and J by 0 bases, with 11 bases between the two germline ends. The CDR3 consists of 15 residues. CDR3 residues: CAISEDSADSYEQYF. Written as DNA, the CDR3 is TGTGCCATCAGTGAGGATAGCGCCGACTCCTACGAGCAGTACTTC.

The sample holds one count of this clone. The genes are TRBV6-6 and TRBJ1-1; 10 bases map to TRBD1. From germline, CDR1 is MNHNY and CDR2 SVGAGI (reference sequence). The junction had 2 bases not matched to a gene; V was cut back by 5 bases and J by 5 bases. The length of the CDR3 is 13 residues. The CDR3 loop reads CASSRTGGTEAFF. The CDR3 bases are TGTGCCAGCAGTCGGACAGGGGGGACTGAAGCTTTCTTT.

V and J are TRBV14 and TRBJ1-1; D is undetermined. The CDR3 is 16 amino acids. Germline V gives CDR1 SGHDN, CDR2 FVKESK. V gave up 3 bases and J gave up 1 base, with 15 bases separating them. The CDR3 bases are TGTGCCAGCAGCCATAACTCGAGGGCCAGGAACACTGAAGCTTTCTTT. It specifies CASSHNSRARNTEAFF.

The chain is built from TRBV5-1 and TRBJ2-7, with D perhaps matching TRBD1 (5 bases). The CDR3 consists of 14 residues. Germline CDR1 and CDR2: SGHRS and YFSETQ. V was trimmed by 0 bases and J by 0 bases, leaving 7 bases between them. This CDR3 is CASSLDQGSYEQYF. The CDR3 nucleotides read TGCGCCAGCAGCTTGGATCAGGGCTCCTACGAGCAGTACTTC.

The chain combines TRBV19 with TRBJ2-1; D is perhaps TRBD2 (6 bases). Per germline, CDR1 LNHDA and CDR2 SQIVND (reference sequence). The CDR3 extends over 15 amino acids. V lost 3 bases, J lost 1 base, and 10 bases lay in between. CDR3 loop: CASSISSVSYNEQFF. The CDR3 nucleotides are TGTGCCAGTAGTATCTCTAGCGTTTCCTACAATGAGCAGTTCTTC.

The chain links TRBV5-5 to TRBJ1-4; 7 bases agree with TRBD1. Losses at the gene ends were 0 bases for V and 7 bases for J; bases not matched to a gene: 9. Germline CDR1 is SGHKS and CDR2 is YYEKEE (reference sequence). This CDR3 region has 16 residues. CDR3 amino acids: CASSLGPRDRVEKLFF. Here the CDR3 DNA reads TGTGCCAGCAGCTTGGGCCCCCGGGACAGAGTTGAAAAACTGTTTTTT.

The chain is built from TRBV10-2 and TRBJ1-2; 7 bases align to TRBD1. The V gene's germline CDR1 is WSHSY and CDR2 SAAADI. The CDR3 spans 14 residues. After removal of 7 bases from V and 7 bases from J, the junction contained 12 bases not matched to a gene. This chain's CDR3 is CASTSDRAVGGYTF. The CDR3 DNA sequence: TGCGCCAGCACCTCAGACAGGGCGGTAGGTGGCTACACCTTC.

The genes are TRBV6-1 and TRBJ2-3, with D maybe TRBD2 (5 bases). With 2 bases removed from V and 3 bases from J, the gap between germline ends came to 18 bases. The CDR3 runs to 17 residues. In germline, CDR1 is MNHNS, CDR2 SASEGT. DNA for the CDR3: TGTGCCAGCAGTGAATTGGTCCGGCGGACTTGGACAGATACGCAGTATTTT. This translates into CASSELVRRTWTDTQYF.

The J gene is TRBJ1-5, the V gene TRBV6-1; D might be TRBD1 (6 bases). This CDR3 comprises 17 residues. Germline CDR1 and CDR2: MNHNS and SASEGT. Trimming took 0 bases from V and 4 from J, leaving 16 bases between them. The CDR3, as DNA: TGTGCCAGCAGTGAAGCGGGGTCAGGGGCTTTAAATCAGCCCCAGCATTTT. Translation: CASSEAGSGALNQPQHF.

The chain has TRBV5-4 and TRBJ2-3; 11 bases match TRBD2. V shed 4 bases and J 2 bases; nucleotides not matched to a gene: 6. Germline CDR1 is SGHNT and CDR2 is YYREEE (reference sequence). There are 16 residues in the CDR3. In nucleotides, the CDR3 is TGTGCCAGCAGCCAGGGGACTAGCGGCTACACAGATACGCAGTATTTT. It is translated as CASSQGTSGYTDTQYF.

The rearrangement joins TRBV19 to TRBJ2-7, with TRBD2 identical over 7 bases. The CDR3 is 14 amino acids. Germline V CDR1 and CDR2: LNHDA, SQIVND (reference sequence). V gave up 0 bases and J gave up 5 bases; unmatched junction bases: 4. The CDR3 DNA follows: TGTGCCAGTAGTATAGATCGAGCGGGGAACGAGCAGTACTTC. It encodes CASSIDRAGNEQYF.

V usage is TRBV10-2 and J usage is TRBJ1-5; maybe TRBD1 (5 bases). The ends were cut back, 3 bases at V and 8 bases at J, with 23 bases in the middle. The CDR3 covers 17 residues. CDR1 and CDR2 (germline): WSHSY, SAAADI. The CDR3 coding sequence is TGCGCCAGCAGTGATATTTACGACAGATTCCGCAGGGAGCCCCAGCATTTT. It is translated as CASSDIYDRFRREPQHF.

The V and J genes are TRBV5-1 and TRBJ1-4; TRBD1 matches at 10 bases. The CDR3 sequence is 15 residues long. Germline V lookup: CDR1 SGHRS, CDR2 YFSETQ. Unmatched junction bases numbered 6, after V lost 2 bases and J lost 8 bases. CDR3 in amino acids: CASSFGDRGNEKLFF. CDR3 DNA: TGCGCCAGCAGCTTCGGGGACAGGGGAAACGAAAAACTGTTTTTT.

The chain joins TRBV5-1 to TRBJ2-7; D might be TRBD1 (5 bases). V shed 3 bases and J shed 3 bases, with 7 bases lying between them. Germline V gene data show CDR1 as SGHRS and CDR2 as YFSETQ. The CDR3 sequence is 12 residues long. The CDR3 spells CASSYDSYEQYF. DNA for the CDR3: TGCGCCAGCAGCTATGACAGCTACGAGCAGTACTTC.

V is TRBV28 and J is TRBJ1-5; a possible D gene is TRBD1 (5 bases). V was clipped by 3 bases and J by 6 bases, with 12 bases between them. From germline, CDR1 is MDHEN and CDR2 SYDVKM. The CDR3 sequence is 14 residues long. The CDR3 reads CASSFPGSGQPQHF. CDR3 nucleotide sequence: TGTGCCAGCAGTTTTCCAGGGTCCGGTCAGCCCCAGCATTTT.

The V and J genes are TRBV7-9 and TRBJ1-1; D unclear. This CDR3 has 14 residues. The germline V and J ends were trimmed by 5 bases and 3 bases, with 13 bases remaining between them. From germline, CDR1 is SEHNR and CDR2 FQNEAQ (reference sequence). CDR3 sequence reads: CASSPGPFYTEAFF. The CDR3 DNA reads TGTGCCAGCAGCCCCGGTCCTTTTTACACTGAAGCTTTCTTT.

The genes are TRBV5-5 and TRBJ2-1; TRBD1 matches 7 bases. CDR3 length: 15 amino acids. Unmatched junction bases numbered 7, after V lost 3 bases and J lost 4 bases. Germline CDR1 reads SGHKS; CDR2 reads YYEKEE (reference sequence). The CDR3 is CASSSTGTAYNEQFF. Written as DNA, the CDR3 is TGTGCCAGCAGCTCCACCGGGACAGCTTACAATGAGCAGTTCTTC.

The rearrangement uses TRBV10-2 and TRBJ1-2, with TRBD1 matching over 11 bases. The CDR3 length is 17 residues. Germline-derived CDR1 and CDR2 are WSHSY and SAAADI. The junction had 11 bases not matched to a gene; V was cut back by 6 bases and J by 2 bases. CDR3 residues: CASRSRTGGGKNYGYTF. In DNA form, the CDR3 reads TGCGCCAGCAGGTCCCGGACAGGGGGCGGTAAAAACTATGGCTACACCTTC.

The chain joins TRBV6-5 to TRBJ2-1; no clear D gene. This CDR3 is 13 amino acids long. Trimming pared 6 bases from V and 5 bases from J, leaving 11 bases between. From germline, CDR1 is MNHEY and CDR2 SVGAGI. CDR3 region: CASRSQHDNEQFF. CDR3 coding DNA: TGTGCCAGCAGGTCCCAACATGACAATGAGCAGTTCTTC.

The chain recombines TRBV5-1 with TRBJ2-1; the match to TRBD2 covers 12 bases. V gave up 5 bases and J gave up 7 bases; unmatched junction bases: 7. This CDR3 region has 15 residues. Germline-derived CDR1 and CDR2 are SGHRS and YFSETQ. CDR3 coding DNA: TGCGCCAGCAGGTTGACTAGCGGGAGCGGAAATGAGCAGTTCTTC. Encoded protein: CASRLTSGSGNEQFF.

Only one count was recorded for this clone. The chain uses TRBV14 and TRBJ1-4; D is perhaps TRBD1 (5 bases). The CDR3 runs to 15 residues. The germline CDR1 and CDR2 sequences are SGHDN and FVKESK. The V end lost 0 bases, the J end lost 5 bases, and 10 bases lay between the germline ends. The CDR3: CASSQDNRRNEKLFF. DNA of the CDR3: TGTGCCAGCAGCCAAGATAACAGGCGGAATGAAAAACTGTTTTTT.

The J gene is TRBJ1-4, the V gene TRBV28; D is unresolved. Trimming removed 6 bases at V and 5 bases at J, with 13 bases between. The germline CDR1 and CDR2 sequences are MDHEN and SYDVKM. The CDR3 runs to 14 residues. The CDR3 region is CASSPVSVNEKLFF. The CDR3 bases are TGTGCCAGCAGCCCCGTTTCAGTAAATGAAAAACTGTTTTTT.

The chain uses TRBV5-1 and TRBJ2-5, with D possibly TRBD1 on 5 matching bases. The better agreement between TRBJ2-7 and the DNA end casts doubt on the J call. This CDR3 spans 15 amino acids. CDR1 SGHRS and CDR2 YFSETQ come from the germline V gene. The DNA of the CDR3 is TGCGCCAGCAGCTTGGAGGGGCAGCCGACCTACGAGCAGTACTTC. Translation gives CASSLEGQPTYEQYF.

The V gene is TRBV15, the J gene TRBJ1-4; D is unresolved. The CDR3 extends over 13 amino acids. The ends were cut back, 5 bases at V and 6 bases at J, with 10 bases in the middle. Germline V CDR1 and CDR2: LNHNV, YYDKDF (reference sequence). The CDR3: CATSVGRYEKLFF. The CDR3 nucleotides read TGTGCCACCAGCGTGGGGAGGTATGAAAAACTGTTTTTT.

The V gene is TRBV5-6, the J gene TRBJ1-1, with D possibly being TRBD1 (5 bases). This CDR3 is 15 amino acids long. Trimming pared 0 bases from V and 2 bases from J, leaving 11 bases between. Per the germline V gene, CDR1 is SGHDT and CDR2 is YYEEEE. The CDR3 region has the DNA TGTGCCAGCAGCTTGGTCACAGGAGTCAACACTGAAGCTTTCTTT. Translating gives CASSLVTGVNTEAFF.

V usage is TRBV13 and J usage is TRBJ2-7; 7 bases are a match to TRBD2. The ends lost 3 bases at V and 3 bases at J; junction bases unmatched: 2. The CDR3 extends over 13 amino acids. Germline V gene data show CDR1 as PRHDT and CDR2 as FYEKMQ (reference sequence). CDR3 residues: CASSFGLGYEQYF. CDR3 coding DNA: TGTGCCAGCAGCTTCGGACTAGGCTACGAGCAGTACTTC.